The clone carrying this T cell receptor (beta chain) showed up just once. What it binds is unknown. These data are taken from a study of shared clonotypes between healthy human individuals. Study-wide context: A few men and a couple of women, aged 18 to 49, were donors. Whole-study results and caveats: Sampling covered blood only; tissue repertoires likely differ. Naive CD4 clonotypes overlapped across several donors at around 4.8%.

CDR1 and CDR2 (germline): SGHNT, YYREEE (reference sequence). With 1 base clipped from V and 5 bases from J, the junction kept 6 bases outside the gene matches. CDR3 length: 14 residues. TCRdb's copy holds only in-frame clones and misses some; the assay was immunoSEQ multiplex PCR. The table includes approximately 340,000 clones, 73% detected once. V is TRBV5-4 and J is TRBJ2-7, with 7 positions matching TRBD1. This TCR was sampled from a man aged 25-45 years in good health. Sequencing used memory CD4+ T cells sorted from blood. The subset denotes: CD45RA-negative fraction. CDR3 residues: CASSLQTGIDEQYF. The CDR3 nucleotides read TGTGCCAGCAGCTTGCAGACAGGGATAGACGAGCAGTACTTC.